A single sample gave rise to the 14 T cell receptor beta chains below, sequenced in a study of cytomegalovirus exposure and HLA in healthy donors. Primers included in the PCR were 60 Vbeta and 13 Jbeta primers. Assay: immunoSEQ multiplex PCR; the TCRdb copy retains only in-frame clones and omits some. The table includes some 80,000 clones, around 76% detected once. The sequenced sample was PBMCs. These receptors were taken from a young man in good health and CMV-seropositive.

The chain joins TRBV6-5 to TRBJ1-4; a weak D match, TRBD1 (6 bases). This CDR3 contains 15 residues. Trimming took 2 bases from V and 4 from J, leaving 11 bases between them. CDR1 and CDR2 from the germline V gene are MNHEY and SVGAGI. This CDR3 is CASSYLGQLNEKLFF. As DNA, the CDR3 is TGTGCCAGCAGTTACCTTGGACAGCTTAATGAAAAACTGTTTTTT.

This chain joins TRBV28 and TRBJ1-2, with TRBD1 matching 7 bases. From germline, CDR1 is MDHEN and CDR2 SYDVKM. This CDR3 is built from 14 residues. Trimming removed 10 bases from V and 2 bases from J; junction bases left unmatched: 10. The chain's CDR3 is CAIGTKGGNYGYTF. The CDR3 coding sequence is TGTGCCATAGGTACAAAAGGGGGCAACTATGGCTACACCTTC.

V gene TRBV6-1 combines with J gene TRBJ2-7, with 12 bases matching TRBD2. Germline V gene data show CDR1 as MNHNS and CDR2 as SASEGT. The CDR3 spans 15 residues. V shed 7 bases and J 3 bases; nucleotides not matched to a gene: 7. Here the CDR3 reads CASTLTTSGSYEQYF. CDR3 coding DNA: TGTGCCAGCACCTTGACGACTAGCGGGAGCTACGAGCAGTACTTC.

This clone was seen a few times. The rearrangement links TRBV9 to TRBJ1-6; D remains unclear. Germline assignment: CDR1 SGDLS and CDR2 YYNGEE. V was trimmed by 0 bases and J by 8 bases, leaving 12 bases between them. This CDR3 has 15 residues. The CDR3 protein is CASSVAPSFDSPLHF. In DNA form, the CDR3 reads TGTGCCAGCAGCGTAGCCCCTAGTTTTGATTCACCCCTCCACTTT.

The rearrangement uses TRBV25-1 and TRBJ1-2, with D tentatively TRBD1 (6 bases). The CDR3 totals 13 residues. Germline CDR1 and CDR2: MGHDK and SYGVNS. Trimming removed 5 bases at V and 8 bases at J, with 15 bases between. Written as DNA, the CDR3 is TGTGCCAGCAGTCTACAGGGACGGGGAGGCTACACCTTC. Translating it yields CASSLQGRGGYTF.

This rearrangement joins TRBV7-9 to TRBJ1-1, with D perhaps TRBD1 (6 bases). Germline-derived CDR1 and CDR2 are SEHNR and FQNEAQ (reference sequence). Trimming cost V 5 bases and J 4 bases, with 11 bases left between them. This CDR3 is 13 amino acids long. DNA of the CDR3: TGTGCCAGCAGCCAGGGGTGGGTCACTGAAGCTTTCTTT. Amino acid sequence: CASSQGWVTEAFF. The full variable domain, with the rest looked up from reference TRBV7-9 and TRBJ1-1, is DTGVSQNPRHKITKRGQNVTFRCDPISEHNRLYWYRQTLGQGPEFLTYFQNEAQLEKSRLLSDRFSAERPKGSFSTLEIQRTEQGDSAMYLCASSQGWVTEAFFGQGTRLTVV.

The sample holds one count of this clone. The chain combines TRBV4-1 with TRBJ1-5; 8 nucleotides line up with TRBD1. The germline CDR1 and CDR2 sequences are MGHRA and YSYEKL. The CDR3 has 16 residues. Trimming took 4 bases from V and 5 from J; bases not matched to a gene: 10. The CDR3 region is CASSPISDRVDQPQHF. Here the CDR3 DNA reads TGCGCCAGCAGCCCAATCTCGGACAGGGTAGATCAGCCCCAGCATTTT.

This clone was observed a single time. One end of the junction is discordant with germline, which a read error may explain. J is TRBJ1-3 and V is TRBV6-6, with TRBD1 as a possible D gene (5 bases). This CDR3 has 11 amino acids. Germline V gene sequence: CDR1 MNHNY, CDR2 SVGAGI (reference sequence). The CDR3 reads CASSYLDSVHF. DNA for the CDR3: TGTGCCAGCAGTTACCTAGACAGCGTTCATTTT.

The genes are TRBV4-1 and TRBJ2-6, with D tentatively TRBD2 (5 bases). CDR3 length equals 15 residues. Trimming removed 3 bases from V and 2 bases from J, with 8 bases in between. Germline lookup yields CDR1 MGHRA and CDR2 YSYEKL. CDR3 in amino acids: CASSQRVTGANVLTF. CDR3 coding DNA: TGCGCCAGCAGCCAGAGGGTGACTGGGGCCAACGTCCTGACTTTC.

The genes are TRBV7-9 and TRBJ2-7, with a weak D call TRBD2 (6 bases). In germline, CDR1 is SEHNR, CDR2 FQNEAQ (reference sequence). The V gene lost 5 bases and the J gene lost 5 bases, with 13 bases spanning the gap. The CDR3 contains 13 residues. The CDR3 bases are TGTGCCAGCAGCCCCTGGACGGGGGACGAGCAGTACTTC. Translation: CASSPWTGDEQYF. Variable domain in full (rest from reference TRBV7-9 and TRBJ2-7): DTGVSQNPRHKITKRGQNVTFRCDPISEHNRLYWYRQTLGQGPEFLTYFQNEAQLEKSRLLSDRFSAERPKGSFSTLEIQRTEQGDSAMYLCASSPWTGDEQYFGPGTRLTVT.

The chain uses TRBV5-1 and TRBJ1-2; D not resolved. V dropped 9 bases and J dropped 8 bases, with 26 bases sitting between them. This CDR3 comprises 15 residues. Germline loops: CDR1 SGHRS, CDR2 YFSETQ. CDR3 bases: TGCGCCACCCGCCGAGATGCGGCGTCAGTCGAGGGCTACACCTTC. Translated, it gives CATRRDAASVEGYTF.

The chain employs TRBV4-1 and TRBJ2-2, with 7 bases matching TRBD2. The germline V gene encodes CDR1 MGHRA and CDR2 YSYEKL. After removal of 0 bases from V and 5 bases from J, the junction contained 9 bases not matched to a gene. This CDR3 region has 17 residues. DNA of the CDR3: TGCGCCAGCAGCCAAGATTTCGGCGGGAGCTGGACCGGGGAGCTGTTTTTT. This codes for CASSQDFGGSWTGELFF.

V and J are TRBV7-6 and TRBJ2-1; D is perhaps TRBD2 (6 bases). Germline values: CDR1 SGHVS, CDR2 FNYEAQ. This CDR3 spans 17 amino acids. V lost 2 bases, J lost 9 bases, and 23 bases lay in between. The CDR3 here is CASSLTGSTGEGIEQFF. CDR3 in DNA: TGTGCCAGCAGCTTAACCGGGTCAACGGGAGAAGGGATTGAGCAGTTCTTC.

This chain joins TRBV18 and TRBJ2-7; 8 bases match TRBD1. CDR1 and CDR2 from the germline V gene are KGHSH and LQKENI. V lost 3 bases, J lost 7 bases, and 11 bases stayed unmatched. CDR3 length equals 15 residues. The CDR3 reads CASSPVGQGDGEQYF. CDR3 sequence (DNA): TGTGCCAGCTCACCGGTAGGACAGGGTGATGGGGAGCAGTACTTC.